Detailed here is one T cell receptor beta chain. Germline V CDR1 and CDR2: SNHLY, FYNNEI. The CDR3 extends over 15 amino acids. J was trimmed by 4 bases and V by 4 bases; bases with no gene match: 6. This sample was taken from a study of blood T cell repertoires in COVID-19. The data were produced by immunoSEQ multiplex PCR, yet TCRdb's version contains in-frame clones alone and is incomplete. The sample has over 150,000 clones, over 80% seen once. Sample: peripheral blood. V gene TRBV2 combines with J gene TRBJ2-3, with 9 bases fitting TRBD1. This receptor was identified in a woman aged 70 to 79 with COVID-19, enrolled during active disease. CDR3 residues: CASSGEGQGADTQYF. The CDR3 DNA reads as TGTGCCAGCAGTGGTGAGGGACAGGGCGCAGATACGCAGTATTTT.